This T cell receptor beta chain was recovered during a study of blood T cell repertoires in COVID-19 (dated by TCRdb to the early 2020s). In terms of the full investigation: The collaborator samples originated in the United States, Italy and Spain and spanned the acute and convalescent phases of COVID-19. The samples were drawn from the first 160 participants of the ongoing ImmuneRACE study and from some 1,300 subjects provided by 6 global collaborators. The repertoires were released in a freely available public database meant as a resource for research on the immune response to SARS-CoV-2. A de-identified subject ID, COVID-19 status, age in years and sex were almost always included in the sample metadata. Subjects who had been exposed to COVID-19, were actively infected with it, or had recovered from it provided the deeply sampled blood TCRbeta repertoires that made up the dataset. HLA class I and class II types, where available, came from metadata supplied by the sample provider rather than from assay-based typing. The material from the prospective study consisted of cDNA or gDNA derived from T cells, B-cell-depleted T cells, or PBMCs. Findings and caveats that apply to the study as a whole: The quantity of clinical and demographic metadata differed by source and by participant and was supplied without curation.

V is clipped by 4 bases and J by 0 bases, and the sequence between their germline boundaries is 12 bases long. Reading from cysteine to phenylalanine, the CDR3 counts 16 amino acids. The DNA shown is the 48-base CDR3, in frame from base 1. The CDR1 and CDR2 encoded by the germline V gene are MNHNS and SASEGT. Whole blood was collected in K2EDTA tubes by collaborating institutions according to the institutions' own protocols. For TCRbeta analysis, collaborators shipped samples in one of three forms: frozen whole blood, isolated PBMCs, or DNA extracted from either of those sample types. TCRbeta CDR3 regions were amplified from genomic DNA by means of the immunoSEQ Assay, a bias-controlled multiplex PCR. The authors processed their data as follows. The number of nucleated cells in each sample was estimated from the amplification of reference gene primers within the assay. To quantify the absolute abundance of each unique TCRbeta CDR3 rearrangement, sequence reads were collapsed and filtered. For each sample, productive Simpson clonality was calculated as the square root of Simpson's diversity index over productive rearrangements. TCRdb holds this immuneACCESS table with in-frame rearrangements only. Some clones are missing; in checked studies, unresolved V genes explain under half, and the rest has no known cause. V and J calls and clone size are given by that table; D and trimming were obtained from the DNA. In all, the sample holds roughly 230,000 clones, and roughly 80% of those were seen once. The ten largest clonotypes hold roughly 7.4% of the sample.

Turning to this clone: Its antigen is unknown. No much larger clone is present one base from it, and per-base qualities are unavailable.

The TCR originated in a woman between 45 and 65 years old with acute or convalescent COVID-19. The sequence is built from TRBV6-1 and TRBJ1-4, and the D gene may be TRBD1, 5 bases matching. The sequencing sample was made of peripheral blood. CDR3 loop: CASSGDRFATNEKLFF. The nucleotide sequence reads TGTGCCAGCAGTGGAGACAGATTTGCAACTAATGAAAAACTGTTTTTT.